This TCR beta chain was found in a study of blood T cell repertoires in COVID-19. Per the germline V gene, CDR1 is SGHRS and CDR2 is YFSETQ. The V and J ends lost 0 bases and 2 bases, in that order; junction bases with no gene match: 12. The CDR3 is 18 amino acids. Here immunoSEQ multiplex PCR was the method, and the copy in TCRdb shows in-frame clones only, minus some. The sample lists about 430,000 clones, 88% occurring once. Enrollees, roughly 18 to 90 years old, lived in 24 US areas. Clinical histories supplied by participants themselves formed the basis of cohort assignment. The chain links TRBV5-1 to TRBJ2-7; 9 bases match TRBD1. Sample: PBMCs or T cells enriched from blood (not recorded which). This receptor was taken from a young woman who had been exposed to COVID-19. In DNA form, the CDR3 reads TGCGCCAGCAGCTTGGGCGACAGGGGGATGAGGCTGACCTACGAGCAGTACTTC. This gives the protein CASSLGDRGMRLTYEQYF.